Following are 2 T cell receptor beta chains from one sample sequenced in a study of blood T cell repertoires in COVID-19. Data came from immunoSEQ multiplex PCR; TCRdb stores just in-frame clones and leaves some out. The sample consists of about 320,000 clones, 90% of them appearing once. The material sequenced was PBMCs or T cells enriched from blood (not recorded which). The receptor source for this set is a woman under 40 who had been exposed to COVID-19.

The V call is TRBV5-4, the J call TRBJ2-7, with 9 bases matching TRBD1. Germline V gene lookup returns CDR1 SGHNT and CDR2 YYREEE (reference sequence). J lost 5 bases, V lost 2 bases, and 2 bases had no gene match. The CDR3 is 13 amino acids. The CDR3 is CASSLTGGDEQYF. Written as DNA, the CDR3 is TGTGCCAGCAGCTTAACAGGGGGCGACGAGCAGTACTTC. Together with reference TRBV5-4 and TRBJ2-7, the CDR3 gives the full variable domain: ETGVTQSPTHLIKTRGQQVTLRCSSQSGHNTVSWYQQALGQGPQFIFQYYREEENGRGNFPPRFSGLQFPNYSSELNVNALELDDSALYLCASSLTGGDEQYFGPGTRLTVT.

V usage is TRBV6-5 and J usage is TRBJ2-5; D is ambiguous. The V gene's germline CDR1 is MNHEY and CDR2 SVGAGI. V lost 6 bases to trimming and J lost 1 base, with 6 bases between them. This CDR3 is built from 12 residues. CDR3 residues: CASSSSQETQYF. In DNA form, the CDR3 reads TGTGCCAGCAGCTCGTCCCAAGAGACCCAGTACTTC.